Detailed here is one T cell receptor (beta chain). This record comes from a study of T cells in Graves' hyperthyroidism and ophthalmopathy. The V gene's germline CDR1 is DFQATT and CDR2 SNEGSKA (reference sequence). This CDR3 has 15 residues. Deletions cut 0 bases from V and 3 bases from J, with 12 bases between. Amplification of TCR beta CDR3 regions used RNA as the template. Using the HTBI primer set, a first-round RT-PCR was run on the TCR CDR3. TCRdb re-called the multiplex PCR reads with MiXCR, one entry per CDR3 protein. The data show more than 500,000 distinct CDR3 sequences, roughly 15% seen once.

This TCR came from a woman aged 25 to 39 with Graves' ophthalmopathy. Material: blood. The chain recombines TRBV20-1 with TRBJ2-1; D perhaps matches TRBD2 (5 bases). CDR3 loop: CSARDLAEDYNEQFF. Here the CDR3 DNA reads TGCAGTGCTAGAGATCTGGCGGAGGACTACAATGAGCAGTTCTTC.